This T cell receptor (beta chain) was identified during a study of control samples from healthy donors and cancer patients. Some clones are missing from TCRdb's copy, which holds only in-frame ones; the method was immunoSEQ multiplex PCR. The data hold tens of thousands of clones, with 84% observed a single time. Germline V gives CDR1 MNHNS, CDR2 SASEGT. This CDR3 contains 14 residues. The ends were cut back, 3 bases at V and 5 bases at J, with 11 bases in the middle. The clonotype comes from a man between 60 and 75 years old with head and neck cancer. The rearrangement links TRBV6-1 to TRBJ1-5; D unclear. Sequenced input: PBMCs. CDR3 DNA sequence: TGTGCCAGCAGTGACCCCTGGAGCGATCAGCCCCAGCATTTT. It specifies CASSDPWSDQPQHF.